This T cell receptor beta chain was retrieved from a study of blood T cell repertoires in COVID-19. Overall study context: Sites across the United States, Italy and Spain contributed samples from acute and convalescent COVID-19. T cells, B-cell-depleted T cells, or PBMCs provided the cDNA or gDNA that served as material.

Authors' data handling: Using reference gene primer amplification, nucleated cell counts were estimated. Clones were read by immunoSEQ multiplex PCR, and TCRdb kept only the in-frame ones, dropping some. V and J calls and clone size are copied from that table; D and trimming were computed from the DNA. The repertoire consists of 300,000 to 450,000 clones, with over 75% occurring once and the leading ten covering under 11%. The CDR3 has 16 amino acids. Germline V gives CDR1 SGHRS, CDR2 YFSETQ. J was trimmed by 5 bases and V by 4 bases; bases with no gene match: 10. A Seattle source enrolled patients during active infection and followed them longitudinally.

Sequences were obtained from peripheral blood. The chain combines TRBV5-1 with TRBJ2-3; 10 nucleotides line up with TRBD1. The origin of this receptor is a woman under 40 with COVID-19, enrolled during active disease. The CDR3 DNA is TGCGCCAGCAGCCCCACCGGGACAGGGGCACAAGATACGCAGTATTTT. Translation gives CASSPTGTGAQDTQYF.